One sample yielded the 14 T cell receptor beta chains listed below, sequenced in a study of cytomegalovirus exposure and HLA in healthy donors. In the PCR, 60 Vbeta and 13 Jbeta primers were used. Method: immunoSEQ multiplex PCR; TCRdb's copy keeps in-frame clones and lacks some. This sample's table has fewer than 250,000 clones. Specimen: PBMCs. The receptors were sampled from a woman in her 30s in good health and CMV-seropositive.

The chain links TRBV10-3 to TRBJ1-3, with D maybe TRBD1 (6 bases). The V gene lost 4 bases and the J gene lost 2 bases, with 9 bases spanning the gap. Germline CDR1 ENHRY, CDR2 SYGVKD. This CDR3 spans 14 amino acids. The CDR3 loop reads CAISGQATGNTIYF. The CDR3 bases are TGTGCCATCAGTGGACAGGCGACTGGAAACACCATATATTTT.

The CDR3 loop is CAPLAGKEGAGELFF. The CDR3 DNA reads as TGTGCCCCTCTAGCGGGAAAAGAAGGGGCCGGGGAGCTGTTTTTT. The chain links TRBV21-1 to TRBJ2-2; the table's D call, TRBD2, has no DNA check behind it. TRBV21-1 constitutes a pseudogene. The CDR3 extends over 15 amino acids.

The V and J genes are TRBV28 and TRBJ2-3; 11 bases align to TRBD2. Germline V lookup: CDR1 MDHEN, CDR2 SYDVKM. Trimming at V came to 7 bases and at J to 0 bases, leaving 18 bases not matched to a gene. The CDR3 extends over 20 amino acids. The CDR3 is CASIIGASGRYHSSTDTQYF. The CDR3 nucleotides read TGTGCCAGCATCATTGGGGCTAGCGGGAGGTATCACTCTAGCACAGATACGCAGTATTTT.

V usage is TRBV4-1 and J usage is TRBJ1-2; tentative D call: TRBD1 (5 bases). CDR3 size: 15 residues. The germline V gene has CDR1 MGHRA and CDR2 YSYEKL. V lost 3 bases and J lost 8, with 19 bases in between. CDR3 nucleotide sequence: TGCGCCAGCAGCCACCCCGGCGGGACGACCAGGGGCTACACCTTC. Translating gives CASSHPGGTTRGYTF.

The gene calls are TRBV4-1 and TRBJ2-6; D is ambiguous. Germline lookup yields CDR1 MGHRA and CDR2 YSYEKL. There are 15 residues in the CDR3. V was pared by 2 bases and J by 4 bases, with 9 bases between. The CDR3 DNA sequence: TGCGCCAGCAGCCAACCCCCCCGGGGGGCCAACGTCCTGACTTTC. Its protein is CASSQPPRGANVLTF.

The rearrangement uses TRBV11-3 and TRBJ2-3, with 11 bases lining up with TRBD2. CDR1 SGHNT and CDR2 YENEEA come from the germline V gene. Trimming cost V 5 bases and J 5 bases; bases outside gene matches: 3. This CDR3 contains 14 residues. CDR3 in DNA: TGTGCCAGCAGCCCGGGGACTAGCGGAGATACGCAGTATTTT. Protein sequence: CASSPGTSGDTQYF.

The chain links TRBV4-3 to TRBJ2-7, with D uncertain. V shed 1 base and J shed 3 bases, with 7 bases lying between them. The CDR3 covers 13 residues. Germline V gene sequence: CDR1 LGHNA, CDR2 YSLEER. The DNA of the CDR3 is TGCGCCAGCAGCCAAGGACTGAACTACGAGCAGTACTTC. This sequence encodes CASSQGLNYEQYF.

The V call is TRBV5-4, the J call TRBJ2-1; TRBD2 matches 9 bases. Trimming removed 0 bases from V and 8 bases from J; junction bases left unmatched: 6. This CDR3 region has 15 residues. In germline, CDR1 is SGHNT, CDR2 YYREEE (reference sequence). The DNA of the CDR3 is TGTGCCAGCAGCTTGGACGGGACTAGCTCCCATGAGCAGTTCTTC. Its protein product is CASSLDGTSSHEQFF.

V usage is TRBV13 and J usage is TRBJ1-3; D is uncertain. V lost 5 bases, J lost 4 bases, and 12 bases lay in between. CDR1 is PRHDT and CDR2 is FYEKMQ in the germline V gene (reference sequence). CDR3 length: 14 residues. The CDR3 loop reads CASSSRSYGNTIYF. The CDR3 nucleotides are TGTGCCAGCAGCAGCAGGTCTTACGGAAACACCATATATTTT.

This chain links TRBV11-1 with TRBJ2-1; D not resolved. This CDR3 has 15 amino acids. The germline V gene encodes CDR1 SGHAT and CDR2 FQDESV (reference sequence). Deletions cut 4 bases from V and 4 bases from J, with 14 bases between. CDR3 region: CASSSGKPPYNEQFF. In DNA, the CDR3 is TGTGCCAGCAGCTCGGGTAAACCCCCTTACAATGAGCAGTTCTTC.

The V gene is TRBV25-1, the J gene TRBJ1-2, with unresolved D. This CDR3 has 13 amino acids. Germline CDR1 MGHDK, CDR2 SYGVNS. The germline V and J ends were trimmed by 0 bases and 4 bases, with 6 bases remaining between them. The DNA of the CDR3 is TGTGCCAGCAGTGAATACGAGAGCTATGGCTACACCTTC. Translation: CASSEYESYGYTF.

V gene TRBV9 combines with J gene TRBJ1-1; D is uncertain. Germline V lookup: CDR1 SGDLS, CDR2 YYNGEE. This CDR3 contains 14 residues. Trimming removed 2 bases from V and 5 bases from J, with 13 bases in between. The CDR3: CASSVEGRGTEAFF. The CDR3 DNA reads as TGTGCCAGCAGCGTCGAGGGTCGCGGGACTGAAGCTTTCTTT.

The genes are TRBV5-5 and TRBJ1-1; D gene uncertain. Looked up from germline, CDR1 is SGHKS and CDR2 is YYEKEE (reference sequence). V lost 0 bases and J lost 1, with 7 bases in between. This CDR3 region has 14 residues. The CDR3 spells CASSLDGGNTEAFF. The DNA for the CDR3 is TGTGCCAGCAGCTTGGACGGCGGGAACACTGAAGCTTTCTTT.

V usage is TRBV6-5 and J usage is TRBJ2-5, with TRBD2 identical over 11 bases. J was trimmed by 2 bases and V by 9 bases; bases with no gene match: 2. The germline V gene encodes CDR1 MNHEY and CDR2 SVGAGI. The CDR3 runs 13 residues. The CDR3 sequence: CASTSGGQETQYF. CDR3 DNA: TGTGCCAGTACTAGCGGGGGACAAGAGACCCAGTACTTC.